This is a list of T cell receptor beta chains from one sample in a study of blood T cells in healthy people across ages. TCRdb analysed the 5' RACE reads with MiXCR anew, one entry per CDR3 protein. The profile shows 550,000 to 800,000 distinct CDR3 sequences, around a fifth of them singletons. Material: blood. These receptors all stem from a man between 65 and 79 years old in good health. Each CDR3 is given with its conserved first and last residue.

V gene	CDR3 length	J gene	CDR3 protein
TRBV12-3/TRBV12-4	13	TRBJ2-5	CASSIANQETQYF
TRBV20-1	14	TRBJ2-5	CSASISGSLETQYF
TRBV13	14	TRBJ1-2	CTSSLRGFGYGYTF
TRBV5-5	14	TRBJ1-3	CASSLDGAANTIYF
TRBV29-1	16	TRBJ2-3	CSSTGTSGTSTDTQYF
TRBV11-2	18	TRBJ2-1	CASSSPGLAGKPRDEQFF
TRBV9	16	TRBJ2-1	CASSPLSSAYYNEQFF
TRBV7-3	16	TRBJ2-1	CASSLTGLAGGFEQFF
TRBV24-1	14	TRBJ2-1	CATSASGITNEQFF
TRBV20-1	13	TRBJ2-2	CSASIRGTGELFF
TRBV3-1	14	TRBJ2-1	CASSRGEAYNEQFF
TRBV20-1	14	TRBJ2-1	CSATRDSVYNEQFF
TRBV6-6	16	TRBJ2-7	CASSYRGNLEAYEQYF
TRBV20-1	15	TRBJ2-1	CSAPGSGRSYNEQFF
TRBV27	15	TRBJ1-4	CASSLLGGFSEKLFF
TRBV7-9	19	TRBJ2-7	CASSLGPDRVTGKTYEQYF
TRBV27	13	TRBJ2-7	CASGARGTYEQYF
TRBV15	14	TRBJ2-7	CATSRVGGSYEQYF
TRBV7-3	14	TRBJ2-1	CASSLDRTANEQFF
TRBV18	15	TRBJ2-3	CASSGRLTSTDTQYF
TRBV20-1	16	TRBJ2-3	CSARDLVRDRTDTQYF
TRBV7-9	13	TRBJ2-7	CASSSSGGGEQYF